The 32 T cell receptor beta chains below all came from one sample that was sequenced in a study of T cells after yellow fever vaccination. TCRdb passed the 5' RACE reads through MiXCR, listing each CDR3 protein once. Among under 700,000 distinct CDR3 sequences listed, 17% were seen once. The sequencing here drew on PBMCs, taken 4 to 5 days after the first yellow fever vaccination. The receptors were sampled from a man aged 18 to 29 who received the YFV17D yellow fever vaccine.

The rearrangement joins TRBV7-2 to TRBJ2-7, with D perhaps matching TRBD2 (5 bases). CDR3 size: 11 residues. Germline assignment: CDR1 SGHTA and CDR2 FQGNSA. V lost 11 bases to trimming and J lost 6 bases, with 14 bases between them. The CDR3 sequence is CAVDSVCEQYV. CDR3 DNA: TGTGCCGTGGACTCGGTGTGCGAGCAGTACGTC.

There are a few counts of this clonotype. CDR3 bases: TGCAGTGCTAGAGATTTCAGGGTAGCGGGGGGACAAGAGACCCAGTACTTC. This translates into CSARDFRVAGGQETQYF. The gene calls are TRBV20-1 and TRBJ2-5; 10 bases align to TRBD2. Germline V gene lookup returns CDR1 DFQATT and CDR2 SNEGSKA (reference sequence). Unmatched junction bases numbered 9, after V lost 0 bases and J lost 2 bases. The length of the CDR3 is 17 residues.

The rearrangement links TRBV9 to TRBJ2-7, with D possibly TRBD2 on 5 matching bases. Per germline, CDR1 SGDLS and CDR2 YYNGEE. V lost 2 bases and J 1 base, leaving 10 bases between the germline ends. This CDR3 has 14 amino acids. The DNA for the CDR3 is TGTGCCAGCAGCGTCAGAGCGGAATCCTACGAGCAGTACTTC. Translation: CASSVRAESYEQYF.

This clonotype was seen only a few times. This chain connects TRBV7-3 to TRBJ2-2; the match to TRBD2 covers 10 bases. The CDR3 length is 16 residues. Losses at the gene ends were 5 bases for V and 3 bases for J; bases not matched to a gene: 6. Germline lookup yields CDR1 SGHTA and CDR2 FQGTGA. The CDR3 DNA is TGTGCCAGCAGCCCCTGGCTAGCGGGGGACACCGGGGAGCTGTTTTTT. It codes for CASSPWLAGDTGELFF.

This clonotype occurred a few times. The rearrangement links TRBV24-1 to TRBJ1-1; D remains ambiguous. This CDR3 spans 13 amino acids. Per germline, CDR1 KGHDR and CDR2 SFDVKD. V lost 4 bases and J 6 bases, leaving 11 bases between the germline ends. DNA of the CDR3: TGTGCCACCAGTGACTCACACTGGGCTGAAGCTTTCTTT. Translating gives CATSDSHWAEAFF.

V gene TRBV5-5 combines with J gene TRBJ1-4; unclear D gene. Germline assignment: CDR1 SGHKS and CDR2 YYEKEE (reference sequence). This CDR3 comprises 14 residues. V was shortened by 4 bases and J by 0 bases, with 7 bases between the two germline ends. The CDR3 loop is CASSMAATNEKLFF. CDR3 bases: TGTGCCAGCAGCATGGCTGCAACTAATGAAAAACTGTTTTTT.

Ten or more counts support this clonotype. CDR3 protein: CASSFRGDQPQHF. DNA for the CDR3: TGCGCCAGCAGCTTTAGAGGGGATCAGCCCCAGCATTTT. The genes are TRBV5-1 and TRBJ1-5, with TRBD1 as a possible D gene (5 bases). This CDR3 region has 13 residues. Germline CDR1 reads SGHRS; CDR2 reads YFSETQ. The V end lost 2 bases, the J end lost 5 bases, and 8 bases lay between the germline ends. Variable domain in full (rest from reference TRBV5-1 and TRBJ1-5): KAGVTQTPRYLIKTRGQQVTLSCSPISGHRSVSWYQQTPGQGLQFLFEYFSETQRNKGNFPGRFSGRQFSNSRSEMNVSTLELGDSALYLCASSFRGDQPQHFGDGTRLSIL.

This clonotype has just a few counts. This chain links TRBV29-1 with TRBJ1-2, with D perhaps TRBD1 (5 bases). V was cut by 3 bases and J by 2 bases, with 16 bases left in between. This CDR3 is built from 15 residues. Germline-derived CDR1 and CDR2 are SQVTM and ANQGSEA. The CDR3 spells CSVDPRETENYGYTF. CDR3 nucleotide sequence: TGCAGCGTTGATCCCCGAGAGACAGAGAACTATGGCTACACCTTC.

V gene TRBV4-3 combines with J gene TRBJ2-3, with TRBD2 as a possible D gene (5 bases). With 4 bases removed from V and 4 bases from J, the gap between germline ends came to 15 bases. This CDR3 spans 15 amino acids. Germline V gene sequence: CDR1 LGHNA, CDR2 YSLEER. In DNA, the CDR3 is TGCGCCAGCAGCCCAAGCGGCAGAGACCCAGATACGCAGTATTTT. It specifies CASSPSGRDPDTQYF.

The genes are TRBV15 and TRBJ2-2, with unresolved D. This CDR3 region has 15 residues. Deletions cut 0 bases from V and 5 bases from J, with 10 bases between. Germline V gene lookup returns CDR1 LNHNV and CDR2 YYDKDF (reference sequence). The CDR3 reads CATSRDSGTTGELFF. The CDR3, as DNA: TGTGCCACCAGCAGAGATTCCGGTACAACCGGGGAGCTGTTTTTT.

This sequence joins TRBV7-9 and TRBJ2-7, with a possible D match to TRBD1 (7 bases). Trimming removed 3 bases from V and 5 bases from J, with 14 bases in between. This CDR3 has 14 residues. Looked up from germline, CDR1 is SEHNR and CDR2 is FQNEAQ (reference sequence). CDR3 sequence (DNA): TGTGCCAGCAGCTTTTCAGGGGGGCAGAACGAGCAGTACGTC. This codes for CASSFSGGQNEQYV.

This chain connects TRBV20-1 to TRBJ2-2; 7 bases map to TRBD2. This CDR3 has 15 residues. The germline CDR1 and CDR2 sequences are DFQATT and SNEGSKA (reference sequence). V dropped 4 bases and J dropped 4; count of bases not matched to a gene: 9. The CDR3 is CSAIPGTMGTGELFF. CDR3 sequence (DNA): TGCAGTGCTATCCCCGGGACTATGGGCACCGGGGAGCTGTTTTTT.

This chain connects TRBV10-1 to TRBJ2-4, with D possibly matching TRBD1 (5 bases). The CDR3 has 15 residues. In germline, CDR1 is WNHNN, CDR2 SYGVQD (reference sequence). The V gene lost 2 bases and the J gene lost 6 bases, with 14 bases spanning the gap. This CDR3 is CASSEDSRAGNIQYF. The CDR3, as DNA: TGCGCCAGCAGTGAGGATTCCAGGGCAGGAAACATTCAGTACTTC.

This clonotype was observed a handful of times. This sequence joins TRBV6-1 and TRBJ2-6; no definite D call. The CDR3 runs to 14 residues. The germline V gene encodes CDR1 MNHNS and CDR2 SASEGT. V was cut by 4 bases and J by 0 bases, with 4 bases left in between. CDR3 in amino acids: CASSVFSGANVLTF. The CDR3 DNA reads TGTGCCAGCAGTGTGTTCTCTGGGGCCAACGTCCTGACTTTC.

This clonotype was picked up a small number of times. This rearrangement joins TRBV7-9 to TRBJ2-5; a weak D match, TRBD2 (6 bases). V lost 5 bases and J lost 1, with 14 bases in between. This CDR3 contains 15 residues. From germline, CDR1 is SEHNR and CDR2 FQNEAQ (reference sequence). CDR3 protein: CASSPSPGLQETQYF. The CDR3 DNA reads TGTGCCAGCAGCCCTAGCCCGGGACTCCAAGAGACCCAGTACTTC.

This clonotype was counted a few times. The chain recombines TRBV4-1 with TRBJ1-4; 7 bases match TRBD1. V dropped 1 base and J dropped 10; count of bases not matched to a gene: 9. CDR3 length: 15 residues. Germline V lookup: CDR1 MGHRA, CDR2 YSYEKL. CDR3 in amino acids: CASSQVGQEAAKLFF. CDR3 in DNA: TGCGCCAGCAGCCAAGTTGGACAGGAAGCTGCAAAACTGTTTTTT.

This clonotype was seen only a few times. The chain is built from TRBV4-1 and TRBJ1-5, with D maybe TRBD1 (6 bases). The V and J ends lost 1 base and 6 bases respectively, with 13 bases between them. This CDR3 comprises 15 residues. CDR1 MGHRA and CDR2 YSYEKL come from the germline V gene. The CDR3 region has the DNA TGCGCCAGCAGCCAAGTGGGGGCGAAGGGTCAGCCCCAGCATTTT. The encoded protein is CASSQVGAKGQPQHF.

Concerning this clonotype itself: This sequence may be a read error, since a much larger clone differs from it by one base. The rearrangement joins TRBV6-1 to TRBJ2-5, with D perhaps being TRBD1 or TRBD2 (5 bases each). The CDR3 totals 11 residues. Germline lookup yields CDR1 MNHNS and CDR2 SASEGT. Trimming took off 6 bases at V and 7 bases at J, with 9 bases between the two ends. CDR3 amino acids: CASRTGGTQYF. The CDR3 DNA follows: TGTGCCAGCAGAACAGGAGGGACCCAGTACTTC.

The CDR3 is CASSFFQGTYEQYF. Here the CDR3 DNA reads TGTGCCAGCAGTTTTTTTCAGGGCACCTACGAGCAGTACTTC. V gene TRBV7-8 combines with J gene TRBJ2-7; TRBD1 is a possible D gene (5 bases). V was clipped by 6 bases and J by 2 bases, with 14 bases between them. The germline gives CDR1 SGHVS, CDR2 FQNEAQ. This CDR3 has 14 residues.

This clonotype was observed a few times. The chain joins TRBV19 to TRBJ2-1; 11 positions match TRBD1. This CDR3 region has 14 residues. J was trimmed by 3 bases and V by 8 bases; bases with no gene match: 3. CDR1 and CDR2 (germline): LNHDA, SQIVND (reference sequence). As DNA, the CDR3 is TGTGCCAGTTCGGGACAGGGGGACTACAATGAGCAGTTCTTC. It encodes CASSGQGDYNEQFF.

This clonotype was counted between two and nine times. The V call is TRBV6-1, the J call TRBJ2-3; TRBD2 is a possible D gene (5 bases). Trimming took off 7 bases at V and 7 bases at J, with 12 bases between the two ends. CDR1 MNHNS and CDR2 SASEGT come from the germline V gene. CDR3 length: 12 residues. CDR3 sequence reads: CASTPRGYTQYF. CDR3 DNA: TGTGCCAGCACCCCACGGGGATATACGCAGTATTTT.

The gene calls are TRBV20-1 and TRBJ2-7, with D perhaps assigned TRBD1 or TRBD2 (5 bases each). Germline assignment: CDR1 DFQATT and CDR2 SNEGSKA (reference sequence). This CDR3 region has 11 residues. The ends were cut back, 2 bases at V and 6 bases at J, with 8 bases in the middle. In DNA, the CDR3 is TGCAGTGCTAGACGGGGCGCCGAGCAGTACTTC. This encodes CSARRGAEQYF.

V is TRBV4-1 and J is TRBJ2-5, with TRBD2 as a possible D gene (5 bases). The CDR3 is 17 amino acids. V was trimmed by 3 bases and J by 5 bases, leaving 22 bases between them. Per germline, CDR1 MGHRA and CDR2 YSYEKL. The CDR3 nucleotides read TGCGCCAGCAGCCACGGGATCGGCGGTATAACAAGGGAGACCCAGTACTTC. Protein product: CASSHGIGGITRETQYF.

This clonotype has ten or more counts. The rearrangement uses TRBV10-3 and TRBJ2-1; 7 nucleotides agree with TRBD1. Per the germline V gene, CDR1 is ENHRY and CDR2 is SYGVKD. CDR3 length equals 14 residues. Germline trimming cut 11 bases from V and 5 bases from J; bases unmatched to any gene: 12. The CDR3, as DNA: TGTGCCTTCGGATCCGGGACAGCTAACAATGAGCAGTTCTTC. Protein product: CAFGSGTANNEQFF.

The J gene is TRBJ1-5, the V gene TRBV20-1; 7 bases line up with TRBD1. The CDR3 runs 15 residues. The ends lost 5 bases at V and 4 bases at J; junction bases unmatched: 11. Per germline, CDR1 DFQATT and CDR2 SNEGSKA (reference sequence). CDR3 residues: CSAGTGAGSNQPQHF. The CDR3 DNA is TGCAGTGCTGGAACAGGGGCTGGGTCGAATCAGCCCCAGCATTTT.

A few counts support this clonotype. V gene TRBV18 combines with J gene TRBJ2-5, with D maybe TRBD2 (5 bases). Trimming removed 2 bases at V and 7 bases at J, with 14 bases between. This CDR3 spans 14 amino acids. Germline V gene sequence: CDR1 KGHSH, CDR2 LQKENI. The CDR3 DNA follows: TGTGCCAGCTCACCATCGGCCCACCGGGGGACCCAGTACTTC. Protein product: CASSPSAHRGTQYF.

The chain joins TRBV6-2 or TRBV6-3 to TRBJ2-7; D might be TRBD1 or TRBD2, each matching 5 bases. This CDR3 region has 13 residues. The germline V gene has CDR1 MNHEY and CDR2 SVGEGT. Trimming shortened V by 10 bases and J by 7 bases, and 20 bases separated the two germline ends. This chain's CDR3 is CATQQGRTGEQYF. The CDR3 bases are TGTGCCACACAGCAGGGCAGGACGGGGGAGCAGTACTTC.

V usage is TRBV19 and J usage is TRBJ2-1, with 10 bases identical to TRBD2. The V segment lost 7 bases and the J segment 8 bases; nucleotides outside the gene matches: 5. CDR3 size: 13 residues. CDR1 is LNHDA and CDR2 is SQIVND in the germline V gene (reference sequence). The CDR3 loop reads CASKSGGAYEQFF. The CDR3 DNA reads as TGTGCCAGTAAAAGCGGGGGGGCTTATGAGCAGTTCTTC.

This clonotype occurred a few times. The chain uses TRBV12-3 or TRBV12-4 and TRBJ1-5, with no clear D. The CDR3 is made up of 14 amino acids. The ends were cut back, 7 bases at V and 4 bases at J, with 14 bases in the middle. CDR3 amino acids: CASKLVGGNQPQHF. In DNA, the CDR3 is TGTGCCAGCAAACTCGTGGGCGGGAATCAGCCCCAGCATTTT.

The J gene is TRBJ2-7, the V gene TRBV9; D gene unclear. The CDR3 runs to 15 residues. Deletions cut 0 bases from V and 1 base from J, with 11 bases between. Per the germline V gene, CDR1 is SGDLS and CDR2 is YYNGEE. The CDR3 here is CASSVERLPSYEQYF. The DNA for the CDR3 is TGTGCCAGCAGCGTAGAAAGACTCCCTTCCTACGAGCAGTACTTC.

This clonotype was detected many times. The chain employs TRBV7-3 and TRBJ2-2, with D perhaps matching TRBD2 (6 bases). The CDR3 loop spans 15 amino acids. V was cut by 6 bases and J by 3 bases, with 14 bases left in between. The V gene's germline CDR1 is SGHTA and CDR2 FQGTGA. CDR3 region: CASRTGLLHTGELFF. CDR3 sequence (DNA): TGTGCCAGCAGGACGGGACTCCTACACACCGGGGAGCTGTTTTTT.

CDR3 in amino acids: CASSYRRGSYYGYTF. The CDR3 coding sequence is TGTGCCAGCAGTTACCGGCGGGGTTCATACTATGGCTACACCTTC. The rearrangement joins TRBV6-5 to TRBJ1-2; D call uncertain. The V end was cut by 2 bases, the J end by 3 bases, with 13 bases between. Germline loops: CDR1 MNHEY, CDR2 SVGAGI. There are 15 residues in the CDR3.